The rows below give T cell receptor beta chains drawn from one sample of a study of blood T cell repertoires in COVID-19. Sequencing used immunoSEQ multiplex PCR; TCRdb keeps in-frame clones, though not all of them. The table includes about 190,000 clones, roughly 78% detected once. Sample: peripheral blood. These receptors came from a woman aged 80 or over with active or convalescent COVID-19. Each CDR3 is given with its conserved first and last residue. A D gene is named only where the DNA matches it firmly. Some rows mark clone size as missing; the rest say once, few, many or name a class of expanded clone.

clone size: .; V gene: TRBV6-1; D gene: .; J gene: TRBJ2-4; CDR3 DNA: TGTGCCAGCAGTGAAGGGGCTACCTTAGCCAAAAACATTCAGTACTTC; CDR3 protein: CASSEGATLAKNIQYF
clone size: .; V gene: TRBV6-5; D gene: .; J gene: TRBJ1-2; CDR3 DNA: TGTGCCAGCAGCCCCTGGGGGGGGGATGGCTACACCTTC; CDR3 protein: CASSPWGGDGYTF
clone size: .; V gene: TRBV4-1; D gene: .; J gene: TRBJ1-6; CDR3 DNA: TGCGCCAGCAGCCCTCAAATCAGGGATTCACCCCTCCACTTT; CDR3 protein: CASSPQIRDSPLHF
clone size: once; V gene: TRBV19; D gene: TRBD2; J gene: TRBJ2-2; CDR3 DNA: TGTGCCAGTAGTGGGGGGGCGACTAGCGGAAACACCGGGGAGCTGTTTTTT; CDR3 protein: CASSGGATSGNTGELFF
clone size: .; V gene: TRBV19; D gene: TRBD2; J gene: TRBJ2-1; CDR3 DNA: TGTGCCAGTAGTCGTAGCGGGGGGGCCAGTTTGGTTGAGCAGTTCTTC; CDR3 protein: CASSRSGGASLVEQFF
clone size: .; V gene: TRBV6-5; D gene: .; J gene: TRBJ1-4; CDR3 DNA: TGTGCCAGCAGTAAGACACGGGGTTCGGGAAAACTGTTTTTT; CDR3 protein: CASSKTRGSGKLFF
clone size: .; V gene: TRBV18; D gene: TRBD1; J gene: TRBJ2-7; CDR3 DNA: TGTGCCAGCTCACCCACTGTGGGGACAGCCTCCTACGAGCAGTACTTC; CDR3 protein: CASSPTVGTASYEQYF
clone size: .; V gene: TRBV19; D gene: .; J gene: TRBJ1-1; CDR3 DNA: TGTGCCAGTAGTTACGGGGGCACTGAAGCTTTCTTT; CDR3 protein: CASSYGGTEAFF
clone size: .; V gene: TRBV5-1; D gene: .; J gene: TRBJ2-7; CDR3 DNA: TGCGCCAGCAGCCTTTATTTACAGGGACCCTACGAGCAGTACTTC; CDR3 protein: CASSLYLQGPYEQYF
clone size: .; V gene: TRBV7-9; D gene: TRBD2; J gene: TRBJ2-5; CDR3 DNA: TGTGCCAGCAGCTCCCTAGCGGGGGCAGAGACCCAGTACTTC; CDR3 protein: CASSSLAGAETQYF
clone size: .; V gene: TRBV5-6; D gene: .; J gene: TRBJ1-4; CDR3 DNA: TGTGCCAGCAACCGGGCAATGGGACATGGTGGTGAAAAACTGTTTTTT; CDR3 protein: CASNRAMGHGGEKLFF
clone size: .; V gene: TRBV19; D gene: TRBD1; J gene: TRBJ2-3; CDR3 DNA: TGTGCCAGTAGCTGGACAGGGGGCGCAGATACGCAGTATTTT; CDR3 protein: CASSWTGGADTQYF
clone size: .; V gene: TRBV9; D gene: .; J gene: TRBJ2-7; CDR3 DNA: TGTGCCAGCAGCCCGACACAGATTACCTACGAGCAGTACTTC; CDR3 protein: CASSPTQITYEQYF
clone size: .; V gene: TRBV7-9; D gene: .; J gene: TRBJ2-7; CDR3 DNA: TGTGCCAGCAGCTCGAGCTCCTACGAGCAGTACTTC; CDR3 protein: CASSSSSYEQYF
clone size: .; V gene: TRBV7-9; D gene: TRBD2; J gene: TRBJ2-2; CDR3 DNA: TGTGCCAGCAGCTTAGTAGCGGGGGTAGACACCGGGGAGCTGTTTTTT; CDR3 protein: CASSLVAGVDTGELFF
clone size: .; V gene: TRBV6-1; D gene: .; J gene: TRBJ1-3; CDR3 DNA: TGTGCCAGCAGTGAAGACCGGACACTCATGGACACCATATATTTT; CDR3 protein: CASSEDRTLMDTIYF
clone size: .; V gene: TRBV6-1; D gene: .; J gene: TRBJ2-7; CDR3 DNA: TGTGCCAGCAGTGGCCCCCTAGGCCGGGGGACCACCTACGAGCAGTACTTC; CDR3 protein: CASSGPLGRGTTYEQYF
clone size: .; V gene: TRBV5-1; D gene: .; J gene: TRBJ2-2; CDR3 DNA: TGCGCCAGCAGCCCGGGGGTACCGAACACCGGGGAGCTGTTTTTT; CDR3 protein: CASSPGVPNTGELFF
clone size: .; V gene: TRBV4-2; D gene: .; J gene: TRBJ1-2; CDR3 DNA: TGTGCCAGCAGCCAAGATTGGGGGGTGGGATATGGCTACACCTTC; CDR3 protein: CASSQDWGVGYGYTF
clone size: .; V gene: TRBV10-2; D gene: .; J gene: TRBJ1-1; CDR3 DNA: TGCGCCAGCAGACCTACGACAGGCGGCGTGGACACTGAAGCTTTCTTT; CDR3 protein: CASRPTTGGVDTEAFF
clone size: .; V gene: TRBV18; D gene: .; J gene: TRBJ1-2; CDR3 DNA: TGTGCCAGCTCACCAGACAGGGGCTACACCTTC; CDR3 protein: CASSPDRGYTF
clone size: .; V gene: TRBV5-1; D gene: TRBD1; J gene: TRBJ1-1; CDR3 DNA: TGCGCCAGCAGCTTGACTGAGGGGGCGATGACTGAAGCTTTCTTT; CDR3 protein: CASSLTEGAMTEAFF
clone size: .; V gene: TRBV6-5; D gene: .; J gene: TRBJ1-2; CDR3 DNA: TGTGCCAGCAGTATTCGAGTTGCTAACTATGGCTACACCTTC; CDR3 protein: CASSIRVANYGYTF
clone size: .; V gene: TRBV5-5; D gene: TRBD1; J gene: TRBJ1-5; CDR3 DNA: TGTGCCAGCAGCCTACCGCTGTATGGGACAGGGAGAAACCAGCCCCAGCATTTT; CDR3 protein: CASSLPLYGTGRNQPQHF
clone size: .; V gene: TRBV10-3; D gene: .; J gene: TRBJ1-4; CDR3 DNA: TGTGCCATCAGTGAGTCGACGGGGTACGAAAAACTGTTTTTT; CDR3 protein: CAISESTGYEKLFF
clone size: once; V gene: TRBV20-1; D gene: .; J gene: TRBJ1-1; CDR3 DNA: TGCAGTGCTAGTAGGGGGTCCGTGAACACTGAAGCTTTCTTT; CDR3 protein: CSASRGSVNTEAFF
clone size: .; V gene: TRBV14; D gene: .; J gene: TRBJ1-6; CDR3 DNA: TGTGCCAGCAGCCCGAAAGCCTTTCGTTCACCCCTCCACTTT; CDR3 protein: CASSPKAFRSPLHF
clone size: .; V gene: TRBV2; D gene: TRBD2; J gene: TRBJ2-3; CDR3 DNA: TGTGCCAGCAGTGAAGCTTGGCTAGCGGGGGGTCCGCTCGGCGCAGATACGCAGTATTTT; CDR3 protein: CASSEAWLAGGPLGADTQYF
clone size: .; V gene: TRBV5-6; D gene: TRBD1; J gene: TRBJ2-2; CDR3 DNA: TGTGCCAGCAGCTTGGGGCCGGGACAGGGGGCTATCGGGGAGCTGTTTTTT; CDR3 protein: CASSLGPGQGAIGELFF
clone size: .; V gene: TRBV9; D gene: .; J gene: TRBJ1-6; CDR3 DNA: TGTGCCAGCAGCGCCCTACAGGGCTCAGGATCACCCCTCCACTTT; CDR3 protein: CASSALQGSGSPLHF
clone size: once; V gene: TRBV6-2/TRBV6-3; D gene: .; J gene: TRBJ1-1; CDR3 DNA: TGTGCCAGCAGTTACGGGGGCACATCAAACACTGAAGCTTTCTTT; CDR3 protein: CASSYGGTSNTEAFF
clone size: .; V gene: TRBV2; D gene: .; J gene: TRBJ2-7; CDR3 DNA: TGTGCCAGCAGTGAAGATGGGGGGGGGCGAATCTACGAGCAGTACTTC; CDR3 protein: CASSEDGGGRIYEQYF
clone size: few; V gene: TRBV19; D gene: .; J gene: TRBJ1-5; CDR3 DNA: TGTGCCAGTAGTATGGAAGGGGCCTCATATCAGCCCCAGCATTTT; CDR3 protein: CASSMEGASYQPQHF
clone size: .; V gene: TRBV4-2; D gene: TRBD1; J gene: TRBJ1-4; CDR3 DNA: TGTGCCAGCAGCCAAAACAGGGGGAGGACTAATGAAAAACTGTTTTTT; CDR3 protein: CASSQNRGRTNEKLFF
clone size: once; V gene: TRBV15; D gene: TRBD2; J gene: TRBJ2-5; CDR3 DNA: TGTGCCCCCGAGGAACTTGGGGGACTAGCGGGGGTAATCAAAGGGGAGACCCAGTACTTC; CDR3 protein: CAPEELGGLAGVIKGETQYF
clone size: .; V gene: TRBV5-5; D gene: .; J gene: TRBJ1-6; CDR3 DNA: TGTGCCAGCAGCGCGCAAGATTCACCCCTCCACTTT; CDR3 protein: CASSAQDSPLHF
clone size: .; V gene: TRBV10-1; D gene: TRBD2; J gene: TRBJ2-2; CDR3 DNA: TGCGCCAGAAAGGGAGGGACCGGGGAGCTGTTTTTT; CDR3 protein: CARKGGTGELFF
clone size: .; V gene: TRBV7-2; D gene: TRBD1; J gene: TRBJ2-2; CDR3 DNA: TGTGCCAGCAGCCTAGGACAGGGGGTCACGAGGCTGTTTTTT; CDR3 protein: CASSLGQGVTRLFF
clone size: few; V gene: TRBV10-3; D gene: TRBD1; J gene: TRBJ1-5; CDR3 DNA: TGTGCCATCAGTGAGTCGGGACAGGGTTTTCAGCCCCAGCATTTT; CDR3 protein: CAISESGQGFQPQHF
clone size: .; V gene: TRBV4-2; D gene: .; J gene: TRBJ2-1; CDR3 DNA: TGTGCCAGCAGCCAACAGGCGGGGACCTACAATGAGCAGTTCTTC; CDR3 protein: CASSQQAGTYNEQFF